The rows below give T cell receptor beta chains drawn from one sample of a study of shared clonotypes between healthy human individuals. Profiled with immunoSEQ multiplex PCR; TCRdb holds only in-frame clones, not every one. The table includes roughly 1.5 million clones, approximately 98% detected once. The sequenced sample was naive CD4+ T cells sorted from blood. The receptors stem from a young man in good health. The CDR3 runs from the conserved cysteine through the conserved F or W.

V,J,CDR3
TRBV6-1,TRBJ1-5,CASVVSQGVFQPQHF
TRBV7-9,TRBJ1-2,CASSLEGYGYTF
TRBV5-1,TRBJ1-5,CASSLLPGPNNQPQHF
TRBV5-1,TRBJ2-1,CASSSGLLPSYNEQFF
TRBV27,TRBJ2-1,CASSFSRTPSSYNEQFF
TRBV28,TRBJ2-7,CASSLEGQGFNEQYF
TRBV9,TRBJ1-1,CASSVASQITEAFF
TRBV18,TRBJ1-1,CASSPLAGSMNTEAFF
TRBV5-1,TRBJ1-1,CASSVAFPKGEDTEAFF
TRBV2,TRBJ2-3,CASSGDSTDTQYF
TRBV7-3,TRBJ2-1,CASSPRGLAKYNEQFF
TRBV5-1,TRBJ2-3,CASSLAGQGSTDTQYF
TRBV2,TRBJ1-3,CASSDTGGTASGNTIYF
TRBV5-1,TRBJ2-5,CASSSNRLAGGETQYF
TRBV7-9,TRBJ1-2,CASSPFRDRGPQAYGYTF
TRBV10-2,TRBJ2-2,CASSEVAGELFF
TRBV5-1,TRBJ2-7,CASSSTGRLYEQYF
TRBV4-3,TRBJ1-1,CASSNRGQRDTEAFF
TRBV28,TRBJ2-7,CASSQASGNYYEQYF
TRBV11-2,TRBJ1-5,CASSLALNQPQHF
TRBV9,TRBJ2-3,CASSVRGRADTQYF
TRBV27,TRBJ2-1,CASSPNPTGRLIYNEQFF
TRBV2,TRBJ1-5,CASSPGERNQPQHF
TRBV28,TRBJ2-5,CASSFPTSGRFSQYF
TRBV27,TRBJ2-7,CASSPWTGGLLEQYF
TRBV1,TRBJ2-1,CTSSQQPKGEARRYNEQFF
TRBV19,TRBJ2-2,CASSMSGSGELFF
TRBV6-1,TRBJ2-2,CASSEPAAGELFF
TRBV10-3,TRBJ2-7,CAIQAEAEQYF
TRBV20-1,TRBJ2-7,CSAKVIAEQYF
TRBV7-8,TRBJ2-4,CASSAQPGAKNIQYF
TRBV2,TRBJ2-1,CASTRDLTTLPQFF
TRBV18,TRBJ2-3,CASSPGFTDTQYF
TRBV6-5,TRBJ2-7,CASSSRDRRVYEQYF
TRBV9,TRBJ1-1,CASSTLGGRDTEAFF
TRBV10-1,TRBJ2-7,CASSLEPDSYEQYF
TRBV5-1,TRBJ1-3,CASSLISGRGNTIYF
TRBV6-1,TRBJ1-2,CASSLGAGNYGYTF
TRBV6-5,TRBJ2-3,CASSYDSTDTQYF
TRBV18,TRBJ2-5,CASSPPGEETQYF
TRBV5-4,TRBJ2-7,CASSFALGDYEQYF
TRBV5-6,TRBJ2-7,CASSLVGDSYEQYF
TRBV5-1,TRBJ2-1,CASSTPGSHNEQFF
TRBV7-9,TRBJ2-5,CATLVGETQYF
TRBV19,TRBJ2-7,CASSIPGTSYEQYF
TRBV18,TRBJ2-5,CASSLSGGGRETQYF
TRBV6-4,TRBJ2-7,CASSVVAGAREQYF
TRBV7-2,TRBJ1-5,CASSLSSRAGNQPQHF
TRBV11-2,TRBJ2-2,CASTQRGGLTGELFF
TRBV7-2,TRBJ1-3,CASSSDRGGNTIYF